This T cell receptor (beta chain) derives from a study of blood T cell repertoires in COVID-19. Study background: There were acute and convalescent COVID-19 samples, and they came from the United States, Italy and Spain. The analysed material was cDNA or gDNA that came from T cells, B-cell-depleted T cells, or PBMCs.

Regarding this clone: Additional DNA sequences in this sample encode the identical CDR3.

Under the authors' procedure: Estimation of nucleated cell counts relied on the amplification of reference gene primers. Repertoires were generated with immunoSEQ multiplex PCR, while TCRdb's copy carries only in-frame clones and drops some. V, J and clone size were drawn from that table, and D and trimming were deduced from the DNA. The sample has roughly 240,000 clones; around 85% are singletons. The specimen sequenced was peripheral blood. The receptor was isolated from a woman in her 30s who had recovered from COVID-19.

The CDR3 nucleotides are TGCGCCAGCAGCTTCACAGGGGACTACGAGCAGTACTTC. Translation: CASSFTGDYEQYF. The chain has TRBV5-1 and TRBJ2-7, with 7 bases fitting TRBD1. Losses at the gene ends were 2 bases for V and 3 bases for J; bases not matched to a gene: 2. The CDR3 contains 13 residues. CDR1 and CDR2 (germline): SGHRS, YFSETQ.